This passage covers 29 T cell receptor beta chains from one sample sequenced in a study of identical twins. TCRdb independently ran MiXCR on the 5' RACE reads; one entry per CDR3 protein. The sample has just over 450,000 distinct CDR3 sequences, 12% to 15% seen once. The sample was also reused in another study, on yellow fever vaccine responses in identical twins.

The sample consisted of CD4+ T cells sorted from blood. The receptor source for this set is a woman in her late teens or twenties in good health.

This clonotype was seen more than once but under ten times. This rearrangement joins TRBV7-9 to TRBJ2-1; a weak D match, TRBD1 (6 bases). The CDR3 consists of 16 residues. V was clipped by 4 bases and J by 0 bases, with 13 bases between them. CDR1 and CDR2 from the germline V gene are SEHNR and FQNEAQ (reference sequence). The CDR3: CASSSRGLSSYNEQFF. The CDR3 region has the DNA TGTGCCAGCAGCTCAAGGGGGTTGAGCTCCTACAATGAGCAGTTCTTC.

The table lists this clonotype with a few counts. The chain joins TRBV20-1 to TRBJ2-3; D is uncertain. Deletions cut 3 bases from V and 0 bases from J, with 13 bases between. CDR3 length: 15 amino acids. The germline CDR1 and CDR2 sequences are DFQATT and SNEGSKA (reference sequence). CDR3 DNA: TGCAGTGCTAGTAGCCTGGTGGAGAGCACAGATACGCAGTATTTT. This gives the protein CSASSLVESTDTQYF.

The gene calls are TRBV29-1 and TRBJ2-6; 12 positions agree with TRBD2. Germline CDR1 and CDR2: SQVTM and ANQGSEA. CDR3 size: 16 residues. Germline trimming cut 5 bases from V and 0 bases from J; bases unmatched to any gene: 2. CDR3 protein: CSVLAGGPSGANVLTF. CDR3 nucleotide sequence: TGCAGCGTTCTAGCGGGAGGGCCCTCTGGGGCCAACGTCCTGACTTTC.

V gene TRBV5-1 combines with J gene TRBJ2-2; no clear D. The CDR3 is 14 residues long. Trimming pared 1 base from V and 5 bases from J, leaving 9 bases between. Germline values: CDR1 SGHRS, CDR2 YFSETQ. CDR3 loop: CASSLRLGTGELFF. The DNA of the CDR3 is TGCGCCAGCAGCTTGCGTCTGGGGACCGGGGAGCTGTTTTTT.

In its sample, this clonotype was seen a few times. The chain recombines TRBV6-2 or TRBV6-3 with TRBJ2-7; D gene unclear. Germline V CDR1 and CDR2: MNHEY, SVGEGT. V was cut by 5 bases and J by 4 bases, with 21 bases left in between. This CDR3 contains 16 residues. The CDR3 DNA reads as TGTGCCAGCAGTACCGAAGACCCCCCGATACGTTACGAGCAGTACTTC. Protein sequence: CASSTEDPPIRYEQYF.

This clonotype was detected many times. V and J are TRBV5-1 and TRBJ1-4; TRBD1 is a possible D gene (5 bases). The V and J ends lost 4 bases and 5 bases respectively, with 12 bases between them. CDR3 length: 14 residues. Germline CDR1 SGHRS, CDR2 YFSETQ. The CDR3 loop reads CASSSRANNEKLFF. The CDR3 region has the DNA TGCGCCAGCAGCAGCAGGGCGAACAATGAAAAACTGTTTTTT.

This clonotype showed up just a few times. CDR3 coding DNA: TGTGCCAGCTCCGCGGGGTTTGAAGCTTTCTTT. This codes for CASSAGFEAFF. The V and J genes are TRBV2 and TRBJ1-1; D unclear. Deletions cut 8 bases from V and 7 bases from J, with 11 bases between. The germline gives CDR1 SNHLY, CDR2 FYNNEI. CDR3 length equals 11 residues.

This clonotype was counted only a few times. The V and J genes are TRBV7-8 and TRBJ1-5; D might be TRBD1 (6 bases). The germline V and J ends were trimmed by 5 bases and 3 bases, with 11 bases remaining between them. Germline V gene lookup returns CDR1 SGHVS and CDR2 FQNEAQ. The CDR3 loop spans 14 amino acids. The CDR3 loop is CASSPGAVNQPQHF. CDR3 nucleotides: TGTGCCAGCAGCCCAGGGGCAGTCAATCAGCCCCAGCATTTT. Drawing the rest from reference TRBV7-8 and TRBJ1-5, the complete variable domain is GAGVSQSPRYKVAKRGQDVALRCDPISGHVSLFWYQQALGQGPEFLTYFQNEAQLDKSGLPSDRFFAERPEGSVSTLKIQRTQQEDSAVYLCASSPGAVNQPQHFGDGTRLSIL.

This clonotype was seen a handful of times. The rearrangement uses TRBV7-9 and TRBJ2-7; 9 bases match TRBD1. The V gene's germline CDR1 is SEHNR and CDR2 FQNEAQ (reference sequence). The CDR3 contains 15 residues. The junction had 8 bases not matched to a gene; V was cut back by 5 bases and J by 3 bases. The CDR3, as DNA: TGTGCCAGCAGCGCAACCGGGACAGGGAGCTACGAGCAGTACTTC. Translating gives CASSATGTGSYEQYF.

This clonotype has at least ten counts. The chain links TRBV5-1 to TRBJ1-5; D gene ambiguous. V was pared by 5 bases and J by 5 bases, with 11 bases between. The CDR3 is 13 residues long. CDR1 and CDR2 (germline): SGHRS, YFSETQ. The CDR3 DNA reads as TGCGCCAGCAGTCCGGACGGGGATCAGCCCCAGCATTTT. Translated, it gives CASSPDGDQPQHF.

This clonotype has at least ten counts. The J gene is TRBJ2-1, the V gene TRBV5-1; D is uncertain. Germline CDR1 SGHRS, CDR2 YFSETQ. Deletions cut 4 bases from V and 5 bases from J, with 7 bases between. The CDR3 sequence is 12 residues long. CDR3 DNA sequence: TGCGCCAGCAGCCCCACTAACAATGAGCAGTTCTTC. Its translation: CASSPTNNEQFF.

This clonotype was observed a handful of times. The CDR3 loop is CASSRGLAENTGELFF. The CDR3 nucleotides are TGTGCCAGCAGCCGGGGACTAGCTGAGAACACCGGGGAGCTGTTTTTT. The chain combines TRBV5-5 with TRBJ2-2, with 9 bases that match TRBD2. Trimming took 4 bases from V and 1 from J; bases not matched to a gene: 5. The CDR3 sequence is 16 residues long. Germline V gene sequence: CDR1 SGHKS, CDR2 YYEKEE (reference sequence).

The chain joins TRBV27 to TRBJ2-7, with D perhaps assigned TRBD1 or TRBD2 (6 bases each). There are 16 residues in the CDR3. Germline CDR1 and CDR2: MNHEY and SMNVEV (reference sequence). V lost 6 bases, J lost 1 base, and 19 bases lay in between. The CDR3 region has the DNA TGTGCCAGCAGCTACCAACAGGGAGGAAGGTCCTACGAGCAGTACTTC. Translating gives CASSYQQGGRSYEQYF.

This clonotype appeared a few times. CDR3 amino acids: CASSFGPSGMGSSYNEQFF. Written as DNA, the CDR3 is TGTGCCAGCAGCTTCGGTCCTAGCGGGATGGGGAGCTCCTACAATGAGCAGTTCTTC. The chain uses TRBV11-2 and TRBJ2-1; 9 nucleotides align to TRBD2. Germline V gene data show CDR1 as SGHAT and CDR2 as FQNNGV. Trimming cost V 3 bases and J 0 bases; bases outside gene matches: 12. The CDR3 sequence is 19 residues long. Using reference TRBV11-2 and TRBJ2-1 for the parts outside the CDR3, the full variable domain is EAGVAQSPRYKIIEKRQSVAFWCNPISGHATLYWYQQILGQGPKLLIQFQNNGVVDDSQLPKDRFSAERLKGVDSTLKIQPAKLEDSAVYLCASSFGPSGMGSSYNEQFFGPGTRLTVL.

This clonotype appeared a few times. The CDR3 coding sequence is TGTGCCAGCAGCTTGACAGGGGGGTCTGGCTATGGCTACACCTTC. It specifies CASSLTGGSGYGYTF. The genes are TRBV5-6 and TRBJ1-2, with 8 bases identical to TRBD1. The junction had 6 bases not matched to a gene; V was cut back by 1 base and J by 4 bases. The CDR3 is 15 residues long. Per the germline V gene, CDR1 is SGHDT and CDR2 is YYEEEE.

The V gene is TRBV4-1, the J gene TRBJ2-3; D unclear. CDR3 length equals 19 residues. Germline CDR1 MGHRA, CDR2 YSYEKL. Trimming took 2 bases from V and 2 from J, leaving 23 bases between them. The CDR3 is CASSQMLFDLGSLTDTQYF. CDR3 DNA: TGCGCCAGCAGCCAAATGTTGTTCGACCTGGGGTCCCTCACAGATACGCAGTATTTT.

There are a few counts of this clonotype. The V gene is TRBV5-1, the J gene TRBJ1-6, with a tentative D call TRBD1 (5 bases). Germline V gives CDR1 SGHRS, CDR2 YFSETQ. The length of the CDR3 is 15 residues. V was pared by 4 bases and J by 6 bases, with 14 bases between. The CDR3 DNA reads TGCGCCAGCAGCGCACAGGAGACCGGTAATTCACCCCTCCACTTT. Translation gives CASSAQETGNSPLHF. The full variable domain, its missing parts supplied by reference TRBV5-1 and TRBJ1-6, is KAGVTQTPRYLIKTRGQQVTLSCSPISGHRSVSWYQQTPGQGLQFLFEYFSETQRNKGNFPGRFSGRQFSNSRSEMNVSTLELGDSALYLCASSAQETGNSPLHFGNGTRLTVT.

CDR3: CATVRTGAGTEAFF. CDR3 coding DNA: TGTGCCACCGTCCGAACGGGGGCTGGGACTGAAGCTTTCTTT. The V and J genes are TRBV6-2 or TRBV6-3 and TRBJ1-1; D perhaps matches TRBD1 (6 bases). With 10 bases removed from V and 5 bases from J, the gap between germline ends came to 20 bases. The CDR3 is 14 amino acids. The germline V gene encodes CDR1 MNHEY and CDR2 SVGEGT.

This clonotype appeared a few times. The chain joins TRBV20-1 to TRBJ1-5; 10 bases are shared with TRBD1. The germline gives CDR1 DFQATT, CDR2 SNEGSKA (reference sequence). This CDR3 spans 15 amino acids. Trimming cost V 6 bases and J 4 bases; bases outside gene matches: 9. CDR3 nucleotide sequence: TGCAGTGCCTCGCCCCGACAGGGGGCTAATCAGCCCCAGCATTTT. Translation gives CSASPRQGANQPQHF.

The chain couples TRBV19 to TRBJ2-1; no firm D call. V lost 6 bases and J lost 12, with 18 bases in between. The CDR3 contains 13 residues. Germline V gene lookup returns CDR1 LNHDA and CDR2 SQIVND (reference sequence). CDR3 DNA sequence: TGTGCCAGTAGGTCGGTTGACCGAGTCCTGCAGTTCTTC. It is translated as CASRSVDRVLQFF. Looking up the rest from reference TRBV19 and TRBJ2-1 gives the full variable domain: DGGITQSPKYLFRKEGQNVTLSCEQNLNHDAMYWYRQDPGQGLRLIYYSQIVNDFQKGDIAEGYSVSREKKESFPLTVTSAQKNPTAFYLCASRSVDRVLQFFGPGTRLTVL.

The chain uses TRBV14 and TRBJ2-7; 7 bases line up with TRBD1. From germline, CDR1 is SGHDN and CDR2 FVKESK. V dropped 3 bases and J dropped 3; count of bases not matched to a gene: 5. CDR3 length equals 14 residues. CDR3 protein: CASSHLTGLYEQYF. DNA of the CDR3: TGTGCCAGCAGCCACTTGACAGGGCTCTACGAGCAGTACTTC.

CDR3 DNA sequence: TGTGCCAGCAACAGACAGGGGGCGCCCTACGAGCAGTACTTC. It encodes CASNRQGAPYEQYF. The rearrangement links TRBV12-3 or TRBV12-4 to TRBJ2-7, with 10 bases aligning to TRBD1. The ends lost 7 bases at V and 2 bases at J; junction bases unmatched: 5. This CDR3 has 14 residues.

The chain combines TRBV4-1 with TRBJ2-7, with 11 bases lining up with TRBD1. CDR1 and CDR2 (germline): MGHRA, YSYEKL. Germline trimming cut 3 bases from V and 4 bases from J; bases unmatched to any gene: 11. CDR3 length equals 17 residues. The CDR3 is CASSQGSTGQGGYEQYF. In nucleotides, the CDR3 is TGCGCCAGCAGCCAGGGAAGTACGGGACAGGGGGGATACGAGCAGTACTTC.

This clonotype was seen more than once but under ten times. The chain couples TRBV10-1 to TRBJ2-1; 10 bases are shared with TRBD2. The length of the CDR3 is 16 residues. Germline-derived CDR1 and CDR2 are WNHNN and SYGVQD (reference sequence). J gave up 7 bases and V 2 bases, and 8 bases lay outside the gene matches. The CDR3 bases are TGCGCCAGCAGTGAGCTAGCGGGAGTATCATGGAATGAGCAGTTCTTC. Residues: CASSELAGVSWNEQFF.

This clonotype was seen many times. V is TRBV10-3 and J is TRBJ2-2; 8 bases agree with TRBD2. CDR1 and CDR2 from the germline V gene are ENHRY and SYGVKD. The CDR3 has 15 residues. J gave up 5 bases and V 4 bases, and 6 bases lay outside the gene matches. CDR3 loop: CAISVKAGETGELFF. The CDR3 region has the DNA TGTGCCATCAGTGTCAAAGCGGGGGAAACCGGGGAGCTGTTTTTT.

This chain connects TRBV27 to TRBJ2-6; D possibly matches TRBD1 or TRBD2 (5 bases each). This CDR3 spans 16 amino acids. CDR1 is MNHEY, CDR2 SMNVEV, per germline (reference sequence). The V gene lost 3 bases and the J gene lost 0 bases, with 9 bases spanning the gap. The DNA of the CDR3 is TGTGCCAGCAGTTTTTGGGGACCCTCTGGGGCCAACGTCCTGACTTTC. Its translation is CASSFWGPSGANVLTF.

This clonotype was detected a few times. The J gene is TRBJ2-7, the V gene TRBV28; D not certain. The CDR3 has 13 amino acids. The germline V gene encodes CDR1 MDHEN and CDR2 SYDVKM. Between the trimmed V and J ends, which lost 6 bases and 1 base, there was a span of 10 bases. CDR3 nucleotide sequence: TGTGCCAGCAGACCTTCGGCGTCCTACGAGCAGTACTTC. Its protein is CASRPSASYEQYF.

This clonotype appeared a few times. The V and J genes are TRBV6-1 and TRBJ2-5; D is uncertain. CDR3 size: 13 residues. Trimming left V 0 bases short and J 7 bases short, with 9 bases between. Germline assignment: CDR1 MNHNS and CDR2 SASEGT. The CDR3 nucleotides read TGTGCCAGCAGTGAAGCTCTTATGGGGACCCAGTACTTC. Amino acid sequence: CASSEALMGTQYF.

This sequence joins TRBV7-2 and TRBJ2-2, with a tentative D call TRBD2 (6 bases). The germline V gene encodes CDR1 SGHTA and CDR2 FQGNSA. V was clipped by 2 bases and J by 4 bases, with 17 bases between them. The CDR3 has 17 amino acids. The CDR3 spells CASSLSTGGGATGELFF. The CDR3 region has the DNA TGTGCCAGCAGCTTATCCACCGGGGGAGGTGCCACCGGGGAGCTGTTTTTT.